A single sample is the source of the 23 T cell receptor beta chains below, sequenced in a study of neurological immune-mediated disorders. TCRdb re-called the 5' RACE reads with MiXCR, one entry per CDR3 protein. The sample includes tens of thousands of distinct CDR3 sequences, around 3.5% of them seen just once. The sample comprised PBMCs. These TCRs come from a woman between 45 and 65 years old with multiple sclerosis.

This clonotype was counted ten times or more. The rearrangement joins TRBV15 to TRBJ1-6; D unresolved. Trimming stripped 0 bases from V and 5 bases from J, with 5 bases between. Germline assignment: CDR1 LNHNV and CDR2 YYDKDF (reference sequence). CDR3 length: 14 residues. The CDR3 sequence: CATSREGDNSPLHF. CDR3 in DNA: TGTGCCACCAGCAGAGAGGGCGATAATTCACCCCTCCACTTT.

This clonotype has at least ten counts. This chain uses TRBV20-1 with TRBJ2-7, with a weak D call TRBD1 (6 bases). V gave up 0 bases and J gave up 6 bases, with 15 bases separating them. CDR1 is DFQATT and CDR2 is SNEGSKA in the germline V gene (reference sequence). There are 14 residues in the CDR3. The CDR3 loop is CSAREGQLSGEQYF. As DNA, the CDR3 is TGCAGTGCTAGAGAAGGACAGCTCTCGGGCGAGCAGTACTTC.

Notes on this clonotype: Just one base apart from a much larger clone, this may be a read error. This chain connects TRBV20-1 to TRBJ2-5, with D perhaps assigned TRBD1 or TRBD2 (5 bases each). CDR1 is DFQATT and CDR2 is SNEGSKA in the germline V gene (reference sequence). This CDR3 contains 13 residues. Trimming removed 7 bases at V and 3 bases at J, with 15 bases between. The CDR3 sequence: CSVRLGPEETQYF. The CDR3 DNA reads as TGCAGTGTCCGTCTGGGACCCGAAGAGACCCAGTACTTC.

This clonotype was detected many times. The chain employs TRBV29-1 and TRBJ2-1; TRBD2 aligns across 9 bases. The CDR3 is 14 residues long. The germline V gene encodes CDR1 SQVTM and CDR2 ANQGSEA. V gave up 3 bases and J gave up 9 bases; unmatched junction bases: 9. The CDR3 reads CSVEWRGGRGEQFF. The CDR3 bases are TGCAGCGTTGAGTGGCGGGGGGGCCGGGGTGAGCAGTTCTTC.

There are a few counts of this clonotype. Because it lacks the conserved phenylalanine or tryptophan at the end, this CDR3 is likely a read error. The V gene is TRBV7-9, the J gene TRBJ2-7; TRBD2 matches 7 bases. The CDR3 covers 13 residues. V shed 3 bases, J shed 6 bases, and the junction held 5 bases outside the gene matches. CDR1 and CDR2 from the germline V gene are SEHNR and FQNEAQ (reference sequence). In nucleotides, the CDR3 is TGTGCCAGCAGCTTCCGGGGGGTTGCCGAGCAGTACAAC. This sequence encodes CASSFRGVAEQYN.

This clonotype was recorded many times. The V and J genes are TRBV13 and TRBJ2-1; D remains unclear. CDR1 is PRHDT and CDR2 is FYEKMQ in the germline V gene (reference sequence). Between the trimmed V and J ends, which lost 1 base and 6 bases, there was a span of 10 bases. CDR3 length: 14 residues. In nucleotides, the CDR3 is TGTGCCAGCAGCTTAGACCGGTTATTCAATGAGCAGTTCTTC. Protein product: CASSLDRLFNEQFF.

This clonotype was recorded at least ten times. Here the CDR3 DNA reads TGCAGTGCTAGTTGGCCGGGGAGGGTTCAGCCCCAGCATTTT. The encoded protein is CSASWPGRVQPQHF. The chain is built from TRBV20-1 and TRBJ1-5; no firm D call. The CDR3 sequence is 14 residues long. Germline values: CDR1 DFQATT, CDR2 SNEGSKA (reference sequence). The ends were cut back, 3 bases at V and 6 bases at J, with 15 bases in the middle.

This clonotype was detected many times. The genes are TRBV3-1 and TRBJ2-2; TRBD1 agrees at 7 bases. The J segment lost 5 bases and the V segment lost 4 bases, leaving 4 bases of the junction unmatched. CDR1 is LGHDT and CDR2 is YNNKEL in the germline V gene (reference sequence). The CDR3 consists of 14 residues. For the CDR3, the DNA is TGTGCCAGCAGCCTACGGACAGGAACCGGGGAGCTGTTTTTT. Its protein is CASSLRTGTGELFF.

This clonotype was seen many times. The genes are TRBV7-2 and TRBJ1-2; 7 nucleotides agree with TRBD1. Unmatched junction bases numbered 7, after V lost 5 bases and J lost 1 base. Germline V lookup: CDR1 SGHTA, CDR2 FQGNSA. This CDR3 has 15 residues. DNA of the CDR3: TGTGCCAGCAGCGGAGGGACAGCCTTTAACTATGGCTACACCTTC. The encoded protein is CASSGGTAFNYGYTF.

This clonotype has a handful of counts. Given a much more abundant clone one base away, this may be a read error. As DNA, the CDR3 is TGTGCCAGCAGCGTAGGCGGAAAGCTGAACACTGAAGCTTTCTTT. Protein: CASSVGGKLNTEAFF. This sequence joins TRBV9 and TRBJ1-1; D is uncertain. Germline V lookup: CDR1 SGDLS, CDR2 YYNGEE. The CDR3 is 15 residues long. V was shortened by 0 bases and J by 0 bases, with 9 bases between the two germline ends.

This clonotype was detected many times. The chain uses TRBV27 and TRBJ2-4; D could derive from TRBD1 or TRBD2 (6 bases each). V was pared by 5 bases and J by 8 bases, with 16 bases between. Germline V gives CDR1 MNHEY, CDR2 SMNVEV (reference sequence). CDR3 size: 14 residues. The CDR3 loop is CASSRSGGGHIQYF. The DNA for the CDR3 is TGTGCCAGCAGTCGGTCCGGGGGCGGTCACATTCAGTACTTC.

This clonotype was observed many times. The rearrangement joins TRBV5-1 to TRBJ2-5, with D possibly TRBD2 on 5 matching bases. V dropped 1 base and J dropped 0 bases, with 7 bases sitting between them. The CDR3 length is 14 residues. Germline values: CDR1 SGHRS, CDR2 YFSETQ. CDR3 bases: TGCGCCAGCAGCTTGAGCGGAAACCAAGAGACCCAGTACTTC. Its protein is CASSLSGNQETQYF.

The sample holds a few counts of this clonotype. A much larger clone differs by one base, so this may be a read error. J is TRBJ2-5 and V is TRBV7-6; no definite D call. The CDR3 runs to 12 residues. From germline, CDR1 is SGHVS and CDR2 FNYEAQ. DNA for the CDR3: TGTGACAGCAGCTTGGTACAGGAGACCCAGTACTTC. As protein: CDSSLVQETQYF.

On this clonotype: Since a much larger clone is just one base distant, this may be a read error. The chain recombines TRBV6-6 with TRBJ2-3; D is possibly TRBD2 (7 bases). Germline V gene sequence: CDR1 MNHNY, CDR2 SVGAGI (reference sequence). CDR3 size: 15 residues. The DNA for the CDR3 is TGTGCCAGCCGATCTGGTGGGGGGGGCGGAGATAAGCAGTATTTT. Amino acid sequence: CASRSGGGGGDKQYF.

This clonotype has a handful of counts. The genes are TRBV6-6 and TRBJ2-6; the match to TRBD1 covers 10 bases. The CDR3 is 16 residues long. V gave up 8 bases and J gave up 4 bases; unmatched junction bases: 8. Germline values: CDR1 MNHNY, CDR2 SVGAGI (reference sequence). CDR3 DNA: TGTGCCAGCTCGGGACAGGGGACTTCCGGGGCCAACGTCCTGACTTTC. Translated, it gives CASSGQGTSGANVLTF.

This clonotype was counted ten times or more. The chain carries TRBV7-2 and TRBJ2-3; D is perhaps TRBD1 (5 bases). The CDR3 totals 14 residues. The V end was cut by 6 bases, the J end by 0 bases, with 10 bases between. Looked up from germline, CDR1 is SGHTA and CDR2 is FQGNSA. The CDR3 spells CASRVGVSTDTQYF. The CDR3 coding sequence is TGTGCCAGCAGGGTAGGGGTTAGCACAGATACGCAGTATTTT.

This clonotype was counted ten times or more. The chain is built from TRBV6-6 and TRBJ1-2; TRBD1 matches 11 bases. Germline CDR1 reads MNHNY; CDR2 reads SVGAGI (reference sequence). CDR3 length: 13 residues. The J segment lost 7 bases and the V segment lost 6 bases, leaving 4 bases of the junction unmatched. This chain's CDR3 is CASREGQGGGYTF. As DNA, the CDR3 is TGTGCCAGCAGAGAGGGACAGGGGGGTGGCTACACCTTC.

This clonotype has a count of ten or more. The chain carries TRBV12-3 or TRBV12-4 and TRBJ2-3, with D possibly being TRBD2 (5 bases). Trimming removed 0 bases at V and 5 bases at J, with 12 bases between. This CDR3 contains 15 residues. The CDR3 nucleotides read TGTGCCAGCAGTTTAGCGCTGGGAGAGGGAGATACGCAGTATTTT. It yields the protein CASSLALGEGDTQYF.

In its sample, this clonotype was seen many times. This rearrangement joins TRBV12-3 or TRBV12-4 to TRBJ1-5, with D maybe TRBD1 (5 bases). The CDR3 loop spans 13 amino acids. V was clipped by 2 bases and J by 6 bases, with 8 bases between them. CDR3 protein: CASSLTTGQPQHF. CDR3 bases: TGTGCCAGCAGTTTAACCACAGGTCAGCCCCAGCATTTT.

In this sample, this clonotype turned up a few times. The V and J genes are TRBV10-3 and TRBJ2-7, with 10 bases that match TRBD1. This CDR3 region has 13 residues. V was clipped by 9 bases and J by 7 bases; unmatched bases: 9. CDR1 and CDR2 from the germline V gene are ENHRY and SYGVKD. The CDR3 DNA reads TGTGCCATAGCCCGGGACAGGGGCAAAGAGCAGTACTTC. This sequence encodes CAIARDRGKEQYF.

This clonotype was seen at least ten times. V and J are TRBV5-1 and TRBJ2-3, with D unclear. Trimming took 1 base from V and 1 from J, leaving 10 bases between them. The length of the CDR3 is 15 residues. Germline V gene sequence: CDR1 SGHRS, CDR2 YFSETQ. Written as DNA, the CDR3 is TGCGCCAGCAGCTTGAAGGGTGACGGCACAGATACGCAGTATTTT. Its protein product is CASSLKGDGTDTQYF.

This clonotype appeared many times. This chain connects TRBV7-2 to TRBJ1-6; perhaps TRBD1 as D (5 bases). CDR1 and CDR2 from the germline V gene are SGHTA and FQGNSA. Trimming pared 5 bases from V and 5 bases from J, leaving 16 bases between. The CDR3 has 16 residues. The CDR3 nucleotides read TGTGCCAGCAGCCCCCACCCGCCAGGGAATAATTCACCCCTCCACTTT. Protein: CASSPHPPGNNSPLHF.

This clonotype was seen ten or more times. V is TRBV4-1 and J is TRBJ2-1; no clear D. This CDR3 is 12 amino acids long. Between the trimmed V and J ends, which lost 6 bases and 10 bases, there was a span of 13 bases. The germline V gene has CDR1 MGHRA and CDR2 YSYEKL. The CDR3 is CASSPIDREQFF. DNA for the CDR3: TGCGCCAGCAGTCCTATCGATAGGGAGCAGTTCTTC.